This TCR beta chain was sequenced during a study of blood T cells in healthy people across ages. Alongside a J-beta primer mix, a sample-barcoded 5' primer served in a second PCR lasting roughly 6 to 12 cycles. TCRdb reprocessed the 5' RACE reads via MiXCR and lists one record per CDR3 protein. The table has 800,000 or so distinct CDR3 sequences, 20% to 30% seen once. In this sample, this clonotype turned up a few times. V lost 3 bases and J lost 4; bases outside the gene matches: 6. The CDR3 totals 15 residues. Germline CDR1 MDHEN, CDR2 SYDVKM. The sample was also linked to a second study, of T cells of mothers and their children.

This sequence originates from a boy younger than 18 in good health. Sequencing was carried out using blood. The chain is built from TRBV28 and TRBJ2-3; 8 nucleotides agree with TRBD2. CDR3 region: CASSFGTSSADTQYF. DNA for the CDR3: TGTGCCAGCAGTTTTGGGACTAGTAGCGCAGATACGCAGTATTTT. The full variable domain, in which reference TRBV28 and TRBJ2-3 provide the parts outside the CDR3, is DVKVTQSSRYLVKRTGEKVFLECVQDMDHENMFWYRQDPGLGLRLIYFSYDVKMKEKGDIPEGYSVSREKKERFSLILESASTNQTSMYLCASSFGTSSADTQYFGPGTRLTVL.